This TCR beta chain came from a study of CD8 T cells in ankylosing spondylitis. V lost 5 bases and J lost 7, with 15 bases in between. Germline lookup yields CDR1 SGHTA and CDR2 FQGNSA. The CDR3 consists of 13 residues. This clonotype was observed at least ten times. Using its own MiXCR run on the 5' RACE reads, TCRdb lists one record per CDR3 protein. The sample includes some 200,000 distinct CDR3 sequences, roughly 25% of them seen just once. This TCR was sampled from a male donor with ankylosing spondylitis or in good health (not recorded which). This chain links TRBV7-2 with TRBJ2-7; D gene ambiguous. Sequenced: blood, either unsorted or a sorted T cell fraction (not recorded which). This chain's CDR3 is CASSLGLVGEQYF. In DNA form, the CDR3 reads TGTGCCAGCAGCCTAGGGCTCGTGGGGGAGCAGTACTTC.